This T cell receptor (beta chain) was identified during a study of shared clonotypes between healthy human individuals. The assay used deep level. Sequenced by immunoSEQ multiplex PCR; TCRdb stores in-frame clones only, minus some. The sample yields about 690,000 clones, roughly 88% seen once. Study observations and caveats: Across four donors, naive CD4 shared 5% to 6%, naive CD8 under 4%, memory CD4 about 2.4%, memory CD8 0.4% to 0.5%.

As concerns this clone: Its matching antigen is unknown.

The clonotype was recovered from a man aged 18 to 29 in good health. Some clones in this sample may be carry-over from other donors' samples. Sequenced material: memory CD8+ T cells from PBMCs. Regarding subset: CD45RO+ cells pooled with CCR7-negative TemRA cells.

The CDR3: CASSLISYEQYF. CDR3 coding DNA: TGTGCCAGCAGCTTAATTTCCTACGAGCAGTACTTC. The rearrangement links TRBV7-8 to TRBJ2-7, with D hard to call. The V gene lost 2 bases and the J gene lost 1 base, with 3 bases spanning the gap. The CDR3 extends over 12 amino acids. Germline CDR1 reads SGHVS; CDR2 reads FQNEAQ.